This T cell receptor (beta chain) derives from a study of blood T cell repertoires in COVID-19 (dated by TCRdb to 2020 to 2022). In terms of the full investigation: Samples covering the acute and convalescent phases of COVID-19 were provided by collaborators in the United States, Italy and Spain. The prospective study material was composed of cDNA or gDNA derived from T cells, B-cell-depleted T cells, or PBMCs. Subjects who had been exposed to COVID-19, were actively infected with it, or had recovered from it provided the deeply sampled blood TCRbeta repertoires that made up the dataset. A freely available public database, intended as a resource for researchers studying the immune response to SARS-CoV-2, is where the repertoires were released. Samples were obtained from the ongoing ImmuneRACE study (first 160 participants) and from some 1,300 subjects provided by 6 global collaborators. The sample metadata nearly always contained a de-identified subject ID, COVID-19 status, age in years and sex. Where HLA class I and class II types were available, the types were taken from metadata supplied by the sample provider, not from assay-based typing.

In Seattle, one collaborating source enrolled patients while the infection was active and tracked those patients longitudinally over the course of disease. The collaborating institutions used their own protocols to collect whole blood in K2EDTA tubes. For TCRbeta analysis, collaborators shipped samples in one of three forms: frozen whole blood, isolated PBMCs, or DNA extracted from either of those sample types. What the authors observed across the whole study: Clinical and demographic metadata were provided uncurated, with the amount varying by source and participant.

The CDR3 goes from the cysteine to the phenylalanine over 13 residues. Left in the record is the CDR3 DNA by itself, 39 bases read in frame from the first base. Sequences LNHNV (CDR1) and YYDKDF (CDR2) are obtained from the germline V gene (reference sequence). V was cut back by 7 bases and J by 1 base, leaving a gap of 10 bases between them. The immunoSEQ Assay, a bias-controlled multiplex PCR, was used to amplify TCRbeta CDR3 regions from genomic DNA. Per the authors' processing: The number of nucleated cells in each sample was estimated from the amplification of reference gene primers within the assay. To quantify the absolute abundance of each unique TCRbeta CDR3 rearrangement, sequence reads were collapsed and filtered. For each sample, productive Simpson clonality was calculated by taking the square root of Simpson's diversity index across productive rearrangements. TCRdb obtained this table from immuneACCESS and retained in-frame rearrangements with V and J assigned. These tables miss some clones; where compared with another copy, unresolved V genes account for less than half of the shortfall, and the remainder is unexplained. V, J and clone size are taken as reported in that table, and D and trimming were inferred from the DNA itself. Present in this sample are 200,000 to 250,000 clones, roughly 86% of which were seen just once. 10% to 13% of the sample rests with the top ten.

This clone was seen a single time. Its antigen has not been determined. Per-base quality was not reported, and no clone a single base away is much larger than it. The rearrangement combines TRBV15 with TRBJ1-1; a confident D gene designation cannot be given. Material for sequencing was peripheral blood. This TCR was recovered from a woman aged 50 to 60 with COVID-19, enrolled during active disease. The sequenced DNA is TGTGCCACCATCAAGGACTGGAACACTGAAGCTTTCTTT. The encoded protein is CATIKDWNTEAFF.